The rows below give T cell receptor beta chains drawn from one sample of a study of OX40 agonist ivuxolimab in advanced cancers. Data came from immunoSEQ multiplex PCR; TCRdb stores just in-frame clones and leaves some out. The sample records about 83,000 clones, about four fifths being singletons. Material: CD4+ or CD8+ T cells sorted from blood, obtained in a trial of the OX40 agonist ivuxolimab. The source is an adult with an advanced solid tumor such as melanoma, head and neck, liver or kidney cancer. CDR3s include the opening cysteine and the closing phenylalanine or tryptophan. D genes are given only for firm matches. Part of the rows lack a size; the others show once, few, many or a class for expanded clones.

>.|few|TRBJ1-2|TRBV18
TGTGCCAGCTCACCAAGCGTGGTACCCGGAGACTATGGCTACACCTTC
CASSPSVVPGDYGYTF
>.|once|TRBJ1-4|TRBV7-9
TGTGCCAGCAGCCCTAGAAGTGCAGCTAATGAAAAACTGTTTTTT
CASSPRSAANEKLFF
>.|.|TRBJ1-2|TRBV11-3
TGTGCCAGCAGCTTAAGCACTAACTATGGCTACACCTTC
CASSLSTNYGYTF
>.|.|TRBJ2-1|TRBV30
TGTGCCTGGAGCCCGGGCGAGGCAAAGCAGTTCTTC
CAWSPGEAKQFF
>.|once|TRBJ1-2|TRBV6-5
TGTGCCAGCAGTTACGGCGAAGGGGTCTATGGCTACACCTTC
CASSYGEGVYGYTF
>TRBD2|few|TRBJ2-3|TRBV5-1
TGCGCCAGCAGCTTGCCTCGGGGGGGCCGTGATACGCAGTATTTT
CASSLPRGGRDTQYF
>TRBD1|once|TRBJ1-2|TRBV4-1
TGCGCCAGCAGCCCGGGACAGGGTGACTATGGCTACACCTTC
CASSPGQGDYGYTF
>.|.|TRBJ2-1|TRBV11-3
TGTGCCAGCAGCCCTAGGGGGGCGAATCCCAATGAGCAGTTCTTC
CASSPRGANPNEQFF
>.|.|TRBJ1-6|TRBV5-6
TGTGCCAGCGCTCCCAGGGGTAGTTCACCCCTCCACTTT
CASAPRGSSPLHF
>.|.|TRBJ2-3|TRBV6-6
TGTGCCAGCAGTTACGGCTCTCCTAGCACAGATACGCAGTATTTT
CASSYGSPSTDTQYF
>.|.|TRBJ1-5|TRBV28
TGTGCCAGCAGTTTATGGGCCAGGGGATCGCCTCAGCCCCAGCATTTT
CASSLWARGSPQPQHF
>TRBD1|once|TRBJ2-1|TRBV5-1
TGCGCCAGCAGCCCAGGGGACAGGGCCCACAATGAGCAGTTCTTC
CASSPGDRAHNEQFF
>TRBD1|.|TRBJ2-7|TRBV5-5
TGTGCCAGCAGCTTGAGACAGGGGTTTCCCCGGGGCTACGAGCAGTACTTC
CASSLRQGFPRGYEQYF
>.|few|TRBJ2-6|TRBV11-2
TGTGCCAGCAGCTTGGTTTTTTCTGGGGCCAACGTCCTGACTTTC
CASSLVFSGANVLTF
>TRBD2|.|TRBJ2-5|TRBV7-3
TGTGCCAGCAGCCCGGGGGGCCAAGAGACCCAGTACTTC
CASSPGGQETQYF
>.|.|TRBJ1-5|TRBV19
TGTGCCAGCCTCTCGTTCTCTCAGCGCAATGCCCCTCAGCCCCAGCATTTT
CASLSFSQRNAPQPQHF
>.|.|TRBJ2-4|TRBV11-3
TGTGCCAGCAGCTTAGCCGCCGGAATAGCCAAAAACATTCAGTACTTC
CASSLAAGIAKNIQYF
>.|.|TRBJ2-7|TRBV6-6
TGTGCCAGCAGTTACAAAATGTCCTACGAGCAGTACTTC
CASSYKMSYEQYF
>TRBD1|medium-sized|TRBJ2-7|TRBV6-1
TGTGCCAGCAGTCCTACAGGGACAGGGGAGAACGAGCAGTACTTC
CASSPTGTGENEQYF
>TRBD1|.|TRBJ1-5|TRBV19
TGTGCCAGTACCTCAGGGGGGTTTTGGATCAATCAGCCCCAGCATTTT
CASTSGGFWINQPQHF
>.|.|TRBJ1-1|TRBV18
TGTGCCAGCTTCCCCGGGGGTATGGGAACTGAAGCTTTCTTT
CASFPGGMGTEAFF
>.|.|TRBJ1-1|TRBV27
TGTGCCAGCAGTTTATGGGGCGGGGGGTACACTGAAGCTTTCTTT
CASSLWGGGYTEAFF
>.|.|TRBJ1-5|TRBV6-1
TGTGCCAGCAGGAGGGGAGCGGTCAATCAGCCCCAGCATTTT
CASRRGAVNQPQHF
>.|.|TRBJ1-1|TRBV19
TGTGCCAGTAGTATAACGTCGGGCACTGAAGCTTTCTTT
CASSITSGTEAFF
>.|.|TRBJ1-4|TRBV5-8
TGTGCCAGCAGCTCCTCTTTGGGGGTTGTGGAAAAACTGTTTTTT
CASSSSLGVVEKLFF
>.|.|TRBJ2-4|TRBV21-1
TGTGCCAGCAGCAAAGGGGAAAGACAGACCAAAAACATTCAGTACTTC
CASSKGERQTKNIQYF
>.|.|TRBJ2-7|TRBV11-3
TGTGCCAGCAGCCGGGACTACGAGCAGTACTTC
CASSRDYEQYF
>.|.|TRBJ1-2|TRBV29-1
TGCAGCGTTTCCCGGGACATAACGGGCTACACCTTC
CSVSRDITGYTF
>TRBD2|.|TRBJ2-7|TRBV27
TGTGCCAGCAGTTTAGATCCTAGCGGGGTCGCCTACGAGCAGTACTTC
CASSLDPSGVAYEQYF
>TRBD2|.|TRBJ2-7|TRBV6-6
TGTGCCAGCTTATATAGCGGGAGCTCCTACGAGCAGTACTTC
CASLYSGSSYEQYF
>.|once|TRBJ2-1|TRBV5-1
TGCGCCAGCAGCTTGGCCGAGGTCGATGGTGAGCAGTTCTTC
CASSLAEVDGEQFF
>.|.|TRBJ1-5|TRBV2
TGTGCCAGCAGTTATGATCAGCCCCAGCATTTT
CASSYDQPQHF
>.|.|TRBJ2-3|TRBV10-3
TGTGCCATCAGTGGGACCCCTGGGGGAGATACGCAGTATTTT
CAISGTPGGDTQYF
>.|.|TRBJ1-2|TRBV7-2
TGTGCCAGCAGCCAGGATTCCCAGAGAGGCTACACCTTC
CASSQDSQRGYTF
>TRBD1|.|TRBJ1-1|TRBV5-6
TGTGCCAGCAGCCCGGGACAGAGAGACACTGAAGCTTTCTTT
CASSPGQRDTEAFF
>.|.|TRBJ2-7|TRBV5-1
TGCGCCAGCAGCAGGACCGGGACTGAGGCCTACGAGCAGTACTTC
CASSRTGTEAYEQYF
>TRBD2|.|TRBJ2-7|TRBV7-2
TGTGCCAGCAGCCAGGGACTAGTCTCTCAGCAGTACTTC
CASSQGLVSQQYF
>.|.|TRBJ2-4|TRBV27
TGTGCCAGCATCCCCCGAGGCGGGGATTCCAAAAACATTCAGTACTTC
CASIPRGGDSKNIQYF
>TRBD2|.|TRBJ2-7|TRBV6-1
TGTGCCAGCAGTGCTAGCGGGGGGGCCCTCGAGCAGTACTTC
CASSASGGALEQYF
>TRBD1|.|TRBJ1-1|TRBV19
TGTGCCAGTAGTATTGGGAGGGGGCCCATGAACACTGAAGCTTTCTTT
CASSIGRGPMNTEAFF
>.|.|TRBJ2-3|TRBV30
TGTGCCTGGAGTGTAGGGGGAGCTGATACGCAGTATTTT
CAWSVGGADTQYF
>.|.|TRBJ2-7|TRBV2
TGTGCCAGCGTACAGAGCTCCTACGAGCAGTACTTC
CASVQSSYEQYF
>.|.|TRBJ1-1|TRBV19
TGTGCCAGTAGTATAGCGAGGGGACGAAACACTGAAGCTTTCTTT
CASSIARGRNTEAFF
>TRBD1|few|TRBJ1-1|TRBV29-1
TGCAGCGTTACAGGGGCGATGAACACTGAAGCTTTCTTT
CSVTGAMNTEAFF
>.|.|TRBJ1-1|TRBV5-1
TGCGCCAGCAGCCCGGGCAGGGAATTCACTGAAGCTTTCTTT
CASSPGREFTEAFF
>.|.|TRBJ2-2|TRBV27
TGTGCCAGCAGTTTATGGGGGTTAGAGGGGGAGCTGTTTTTT
CASSLWGLEGELFF
>.|few|TRBJ1-2|TRBV27
TGTGCCAGCAGTTTATGGGGAGGGAACTATGGCTACACCTTC
CASSLWGGNYGYTF
>TRBD2|.|TRBJ2-1|TRBV19
TGTGCCAGTACGTTAGCGGGGGGGTACAATGAGCAGTTCTTC
CASTLAGGYNEQFF
>TRBD1|.|TRBJ1-5|TRBV7-8
TGTGCCAGCAGCCCGACAGGGGGTAGGCAGCCCCAGCATTTT
CASSPTGGRQPQHF
>.|.|TRBJ1-2|TRBV18
TGTGCCAGCTCACCACCGTCGGGGAACTATGGCTACACCTTC
CASSPPSGNYGYTF
>TRBD1|.|TRBJ2-5|TRBV7-2
TGTGCCAGCAGTCAAGACAGGGGGCCGGTAGAGACCCAGTACTTC
CASSQDRGPVETQYF